These T cell receptor beta chains were read from a single sample in a study of sequential checkpoint blockade in melanoma. The protocol was immunoSEQ multiplex PCR, while the TCRdb copy is restricted to in-frame clones and leaves out a portion. The sample comprises 30,000 or so clones, approximately 86% of which are singletons, and 22% rests with the top ten. This specimen consisted of CD8+ T cells sorted from blood (inferred from file names), obtained from a patient given nivolumab and ipilimumab in sequence. All receptors come from a human donor with melanoma. CDR3s include the opening cysteine and the closing phenylalanine or tryptophan. The D gene is left open where the match is weak. The listing skips clone size in some rows; elsewhere it reads once, few, many or a size class.

clone_size d_call j_call v_call cdr3_aa cdr3_nt
- - TRBJ2-1 TRBV5-1 CASSTGLNYNEQFF TGCGCCAGCAGCACGGGACTGAACTACAATGAGCAGTTCTTC
- - TRBJ1-6 TRBV27 CASSLGLGGLNSPLHF TGTGCCAGCAGTTTAGGCTTGGGGGGGCTAAATTCACCCCTCCACTTT
- - TRBJ1-2 TRBV4-2 CASSFYNVGYTF TGTGCCAGCAGCTTTTACAACGTTGGCTACACCTTC
once TRBD1 TRBJ1-2 TRBV5-4 CASSAGTGLFYGYTF TGTGCCAGCAGCGCCGGGACAGGGCTTTTCTATGGCTACACCTTC
- - TRBJ1-3 TRBV7-8 CASSSLRSRNTIYF TGTGCCAGCAGCAGCTTACGGTCTAGAAACACCATATATTTT
few - TRBJ2-1 TRBV9 CASSVENGNSYNEQFF TGTGCCAGCAGCGTAGAGAACGGGAACTCCTACAATGAGCAGTTCTTC
- TRBD1 TRBJ1-1 TRBV14 CASSPGTVEAFF TGTGCCAGCAGCCCCGGGACAGTTGAAGCTTTCTTT
- TRBD1 TRBJ1-6 TRBV19 CASSILGQGSPLHF TGTGCCAGTAGTATTCTGGGACAGGGATCACCCCTCCACTTT
- TRBD2 TRBJ2-7 TRBV13 CASSFPLAGPPYEQYF TGTGCCAGCAGCTTTCCCTTAGCGGGACCTCCCTACGAGCAGTACTTC
- TRBD1 TRBJ2-1 TRBV5-1 CASSLRDRVHEQFF TGCGCCAGCAGCTTGCGGGACAGGGTCCATGAGCAGTTCTTC
- - TRBJ1-2 TRBV11-2 CASSPSDPPGNYGYTF TGTGCCAGCAGCCCGTCCGATCCGCCGGGGAACTATGGCTACACCTTC
- TRBD1 TRBJ2-7 TRBV30 CAWSVRGDRAYEQYF TGTGCCTGGAGTGTACGAGGTGACAGGGCCTACGAGCAGTACTTC
few - TRBJ2-7 TRBV28 CASMATGDPYEQYF TGTGCCAGCATGGCGACAGGAGATCCCTACGAGCAGTACTTC
- - TRBJ2-3 TRBV29-1 CSVEISGGWDTQYF TGCAGCGTTGAAATTAGTGGGGGCTGGGATACGCAGTATTTT
once - TRBJ2-3 TRBV5-6 CASSLVYLRILSTDTQYF TGTGCCAGCAGCTTGGTCTACTTGAGGATTCTTAGCACAGATACGCAGTATTTT
- TRBD2 TRBJ2-7 TRBV28 CASSSVGGAYEQYF TGTGCCAGCAGTTCCGTCGGGGGGGCCTACGAGCAGTACTTC
once - TRBJ2-2 TRBV4-1 CASSQDRGAGGELFF TGCGCCAGCAGCCAAGATCGTGGGGCAGGAGGGGAGCTGTTTTTT
- TRBD1 TRBJ2-4 TRBV4-3 CASSQGWDTTGTGTLAKNIQYF TGCGCCAGCAGCCAAGGCTGGGACACAACCGGGACAGGGACCCTAGCCAAAAACATTCAGTACTTC
- - TRBJ2-7 TRBV14 CASSQEVGEQYF TGTGCCAGCAGCCAAGAGGTCGGGGAGCAGTACTTC
- - TRBJ1-2 TRBV14 CASSQTGGYGYTF TGTGCCAGCAGCCAGACGGGTGGCTATGGCTACACCTTC
- TRBD1 TRBJ2-7 TRBV4-1 CASSVTRDRAYEQYF TGCGCCAGCAGCGTGACCCGGGACAGGGCCTACGAGCAGTACTTC
few - TRBJ2-5 TRBV7-9 CASSQDRQETQYF TGTGCCAGCAGCCAGGACAGACAAGAGACCCAGTACTTC
- - TRBJ2-3 TRBV9 CASSVEWRGNTDTQYF TGTGCCAGCAGCGTAGAATGGCGGGGCAACACAGATACGCAGTATTTT
- - TRBJ2-5 TRBV6-5 CASSYSRGLQETQYF TGTGCCAGCAGTTACTCCCGGGGACTCCAAGAGACCCAGTACTTC
- TRBD1 TRBJ2-5 TRBV7-6 CASSLSTGGETQYF TGTGCCAGCAGCTTATCGACAGGGGGGGAGACCCAGTACTTC
- TRBD2 TRBJ2-2 TRBV13 CASSHGLAGDPGELFF TGTGCCAGCAGCCACGGACTAGCGGGAGATCCCGGGGAGCTGTTTTTT
- TRBD1 TRBJ2-7 TRBV11-2 CASSSRDRGEQYF TGTGCCAGCAGCTCCCGGGACAGAGGCGAGCAGTACTTC
- TRBD1 TRBJ2-2 TRBV9 CASSVETGGTGELFF TGTGCCAGCAGCGTAGAGACAGGGGGTACCGGGGAGCTGTTTTTT
- TRBD1 TRBJ2-7 TRBV4-1 CASSQVLGQARAEQYF TGCGCCAGCAGCCAAGTTCTGGGACAGGCACGGGCCGAGCAGTACTTC
- - TRBJ2-7 TRBV27 CASSSTGSSYEQYF TGTGCCAGCAGTTCAACGGGGAGCTCCTACGAGCAGTACTTC
once - TRBJ1-4 TRBV11-2 CASSLVRVALTNEKLFF TGTGCCAGCAGCTTAGTTCGGGTGGCGCTGACTAATGAAAAACTGTTTTTT
- - TRBJ2-6 TRBV19 CASSILGGPGANVLTF TGTGCCAGTAGTATTTTGGGGGGGCCAGGGGCCAACGTCCTGACTTTC
- TRBD2 TRBJ2-5 TRBV6-6 CASSYWTSRETQYF TGTGCCAGCAGTTACTGGACTAGCCGGGAGACCCAGTACTTC
- TRBD1 TRBJ2-7 TRBV28 CASVDRGPYEQYF TGTGCCAGCGTTGACAGGGGGCCCTACGAGCAGTACTTC
- TRBD1 TRBJ2-5 TRBV9 CASSVARGWRETQYF TGTGCCAGCAGCGTAGCCAGGGGGTGGAGGGAGACCCAGTACTTC
- TRBD1 TRBJ2-1 TRBV27 CASSTDRGNEQFF TGTGCCAGCAGCACGGACAGGGGAAATGAGCAGTTCTTC
- - TRBJ1-1 TRBV5-4 CASSSGDTEAFF TGTGCCAGCAGTTCGGGGGACACTGAAGCTTTCTTT
- - TRBJ2-7 TRBV5-4 CASSLDNPYEQYF TGTGCCAGCAGCTTGGACAACCCCTACGAGCAGTACTTC
once - TRBJ1-6 TRBV6-6 CASSYLPDTHSPLHF TGTGCCAGCAGTTACTTACCGGACACCCATTCACCCCTCCACTTT
- - TRBJ2-7 TRBV15 CATSREKGTRRSYEQYF TGTGCCACCAGCAGAGAAAAGGGGACTCGTCGTTCCTACGAGCAGTACTTC
- - TRBJ2-7 TRBV27 CASSFWTEGFTYEQYF TGTGCCAGCAGTTTCTGGACAGAGGGATTTACCTACGAGCAGTACTTC
- TRBD1 TRBJ2-7 TRBV10-3 CAISQGQGLYEQYF TGTGCCATCAGTCAGGGACAGGGGCTCTACGAGCAGTACTTC
- - TRBJ2-7 TRBV29-1 CSAVKGNYEQYF TGCAGCGCAGTTAAGGGGAACTACGAGCAGTACTTC
- TRBD2 TRBJ2-7 TRBV9 CASSATSAAYEQYF TGTGCCAGCAGCGCTACTAGCGCGGCCTACGAGCAGTACTTC
- TRBD1 TRBJ1-2 TRBV7-6 CASSLGAQGSRGYTF TGTGCCAGCAGCCTAGGTGCACAGGGGTCACGCGGCTACACCTTC
- - TRBJ2-1 TRBV10-3 CASSDSAEANEQFF TGTGCCAGCAGTGACTCGGCGGAAGCCAATGAGCAGTTCTTC
- TRBD1 TRBJ2-7 TRBV7-9 CASSPYRGSSYEQYF TGTGCCAGCAGCCCTTACAGGGGAAGCTCCTACGAGCAGTATTTC
- - TRBJ2-7 TRBV5-5 CASRAAGRGEQYF TGTGCCAGCAGGGCGGCAGGGAGGGGGGAGCAGTACTTC
- TRBD1 TRBJ1-4 TRBV7-9 CASTVGQGEWEKLFF TGTGCCAGCACCGTCGGACAGGGGGAGTGGGAAAAACTGTTTTTT